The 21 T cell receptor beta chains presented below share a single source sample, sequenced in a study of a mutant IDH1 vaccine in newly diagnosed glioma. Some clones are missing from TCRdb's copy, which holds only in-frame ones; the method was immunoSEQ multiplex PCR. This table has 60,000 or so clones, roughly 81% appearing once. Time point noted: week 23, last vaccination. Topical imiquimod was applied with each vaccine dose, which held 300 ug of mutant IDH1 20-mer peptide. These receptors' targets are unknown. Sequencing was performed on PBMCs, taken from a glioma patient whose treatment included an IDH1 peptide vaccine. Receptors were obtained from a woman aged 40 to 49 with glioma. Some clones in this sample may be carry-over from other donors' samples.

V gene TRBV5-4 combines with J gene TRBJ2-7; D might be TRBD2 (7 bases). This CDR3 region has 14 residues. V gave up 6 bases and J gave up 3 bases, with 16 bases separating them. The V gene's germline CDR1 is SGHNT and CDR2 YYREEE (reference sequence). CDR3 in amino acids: CASIPGGLHYEQYF. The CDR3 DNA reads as TGTGCCAGCATACCGGGGGGCCTCCACTACGAGCAGTACTTC.

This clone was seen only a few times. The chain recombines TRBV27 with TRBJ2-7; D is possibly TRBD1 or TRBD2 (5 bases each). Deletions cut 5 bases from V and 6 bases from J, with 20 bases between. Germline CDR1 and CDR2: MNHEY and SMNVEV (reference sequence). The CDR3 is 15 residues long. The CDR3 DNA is TGTGCCAGCAGTCGCGGTAACGGGGCCTCGGCCGAGCAGTACTTC. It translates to CASSRGNGASAEQYF.

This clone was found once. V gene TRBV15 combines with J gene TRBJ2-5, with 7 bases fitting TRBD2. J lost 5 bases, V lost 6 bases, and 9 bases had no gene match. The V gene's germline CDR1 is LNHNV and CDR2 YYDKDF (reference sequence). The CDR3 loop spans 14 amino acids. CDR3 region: CATSREGLAETQYF. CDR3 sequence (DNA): TGTGCCACCAGTAGGGAGGGTTTAGCGGAGACCCAGTACTTC.

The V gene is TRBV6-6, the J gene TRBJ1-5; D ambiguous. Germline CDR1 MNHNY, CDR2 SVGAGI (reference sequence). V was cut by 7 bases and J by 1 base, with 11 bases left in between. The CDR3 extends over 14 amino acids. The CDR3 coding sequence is TGTGCCAGCACCTGGGGAGGCAGCAATCAGCCCCAGCATTTT. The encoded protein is CASTWGGSNQPQHF.

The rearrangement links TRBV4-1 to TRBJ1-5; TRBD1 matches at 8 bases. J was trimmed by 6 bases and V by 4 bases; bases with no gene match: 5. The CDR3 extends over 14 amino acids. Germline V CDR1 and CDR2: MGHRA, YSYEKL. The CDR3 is CASSLTGGAQPQHF. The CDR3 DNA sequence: TGCGCCAGCAGCCTTACAGGGGGAGCTCAGCCCCAGCATTTT.

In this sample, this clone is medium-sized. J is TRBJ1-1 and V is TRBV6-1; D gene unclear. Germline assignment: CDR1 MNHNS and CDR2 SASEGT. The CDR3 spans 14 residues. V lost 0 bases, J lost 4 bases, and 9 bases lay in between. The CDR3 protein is CASSEAPEGTEAFF. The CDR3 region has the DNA TGTGCCAGCAGTGAAGCTCCGGAAGGCACTGAAGCTTTCTTT.

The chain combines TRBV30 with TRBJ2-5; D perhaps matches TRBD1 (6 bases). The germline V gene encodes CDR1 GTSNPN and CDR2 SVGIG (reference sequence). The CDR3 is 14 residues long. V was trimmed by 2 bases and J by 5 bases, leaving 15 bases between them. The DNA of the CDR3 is TGTGCCTGGAGTCTAGGACAGACCACGGAGACCCAGTACTTC. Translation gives CAWSLGQTTETQYF.

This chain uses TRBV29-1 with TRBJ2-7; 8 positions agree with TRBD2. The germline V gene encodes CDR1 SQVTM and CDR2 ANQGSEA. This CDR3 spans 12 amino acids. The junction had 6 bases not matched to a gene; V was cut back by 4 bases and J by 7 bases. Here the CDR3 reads CSVALADGEQYF. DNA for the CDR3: TGCAGCGTTGCACTAGCGGACGGAGAGCAGTACTTC.

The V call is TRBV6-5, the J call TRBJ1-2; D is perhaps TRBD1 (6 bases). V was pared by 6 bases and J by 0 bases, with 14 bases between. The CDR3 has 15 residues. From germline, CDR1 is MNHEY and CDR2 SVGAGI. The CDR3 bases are TGTGCCAGCAGCCGTCCCGGGACAACTAACTATGGCTACACCTTC. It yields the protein CASSRPGTTNYGYTF.

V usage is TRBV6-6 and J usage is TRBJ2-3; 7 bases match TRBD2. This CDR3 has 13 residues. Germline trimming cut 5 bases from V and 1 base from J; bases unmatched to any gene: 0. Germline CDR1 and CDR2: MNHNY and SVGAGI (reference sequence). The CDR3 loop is CASSREGTDTQYF. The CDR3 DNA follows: TGTGCCAGCAGTCGGGAGGGCACAGATACGCAGTATTTT.

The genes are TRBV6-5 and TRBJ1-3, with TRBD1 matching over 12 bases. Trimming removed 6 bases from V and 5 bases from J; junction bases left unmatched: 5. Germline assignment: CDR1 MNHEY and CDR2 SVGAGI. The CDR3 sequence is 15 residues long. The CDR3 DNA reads TGTGCCAGCAGCCCCCGGGACAGGGGGCGAAACACCATATATTTT. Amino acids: CASSPRDRGRNTIYF.

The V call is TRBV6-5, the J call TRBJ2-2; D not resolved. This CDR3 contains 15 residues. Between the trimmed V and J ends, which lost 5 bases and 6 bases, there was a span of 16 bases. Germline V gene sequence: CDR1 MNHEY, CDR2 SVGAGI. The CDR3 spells CASSHPLTVPGELFF. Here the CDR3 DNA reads TGTGCCAGCAGTCACCCCCTCACAGTCCCCGGGGAGCTGTTTTTT.

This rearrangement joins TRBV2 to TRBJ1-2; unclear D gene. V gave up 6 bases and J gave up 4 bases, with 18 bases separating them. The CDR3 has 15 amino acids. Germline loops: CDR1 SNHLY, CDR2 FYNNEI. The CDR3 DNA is TGTGCCAGCAGCCCTCCTGGACTGAACCTCTATGGCTACACCTTC. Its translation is CASSPPGLNLYGYTF. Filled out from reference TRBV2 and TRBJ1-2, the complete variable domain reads EPEVTQTPSHQVTQMGQEVILRCVPISNHLYFYWYRQILGQKVEFLVSFYNNEISEKSEIFDDQFSVERPDGSNFTLKIRSTKLEDSAMYFCASSPPGLNLYGYTFGSGTRLTVV.

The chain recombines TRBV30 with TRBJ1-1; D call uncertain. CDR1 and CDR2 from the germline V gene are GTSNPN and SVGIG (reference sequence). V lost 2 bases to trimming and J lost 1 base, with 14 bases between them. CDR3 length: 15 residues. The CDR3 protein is CAWSRVNRWNTEAFF. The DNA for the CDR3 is TGTGCCTGGAGTAGGGTGAACAGATGGAACACTGAAGCTTTCTTT.

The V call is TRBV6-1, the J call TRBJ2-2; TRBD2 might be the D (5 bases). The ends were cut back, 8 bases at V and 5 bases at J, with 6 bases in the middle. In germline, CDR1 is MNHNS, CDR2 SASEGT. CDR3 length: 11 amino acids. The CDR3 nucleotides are TGTGCCAGCCGGGAAACCGGGGAGCTGTTTTTT. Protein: CASRETGELFF.

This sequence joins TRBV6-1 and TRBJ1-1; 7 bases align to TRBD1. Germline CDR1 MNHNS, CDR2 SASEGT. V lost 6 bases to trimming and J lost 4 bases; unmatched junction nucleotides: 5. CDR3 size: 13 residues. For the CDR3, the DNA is TGTGCCAGCAGGTCCACAGGGGTCACTGAAGCTTTCTTT. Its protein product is CASRSTGVTEAFF.

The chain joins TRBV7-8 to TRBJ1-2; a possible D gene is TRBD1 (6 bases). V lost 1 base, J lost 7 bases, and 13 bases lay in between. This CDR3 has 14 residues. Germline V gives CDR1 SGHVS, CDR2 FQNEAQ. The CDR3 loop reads CASSLVGGGGGYTF. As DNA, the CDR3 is TGTGCCAGCAGCTTAGTCGGAGGGGGAGGTGGCTACACCTTC.

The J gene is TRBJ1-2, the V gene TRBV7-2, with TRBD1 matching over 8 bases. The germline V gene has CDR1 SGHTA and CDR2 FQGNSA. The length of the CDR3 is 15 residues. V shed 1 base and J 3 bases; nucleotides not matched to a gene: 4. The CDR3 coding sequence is TGTGCCAGCAGCTTAGTCACGACAGGGGACTATGGCTACACCTTC. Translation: CASSLVTTGDYGYTF.

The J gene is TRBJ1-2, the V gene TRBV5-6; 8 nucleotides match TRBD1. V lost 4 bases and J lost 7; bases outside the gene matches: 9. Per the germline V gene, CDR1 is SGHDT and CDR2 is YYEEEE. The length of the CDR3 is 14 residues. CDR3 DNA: TGTGCCAGCAGCCGATCCGGGACAGGACTTGGCTACACCTTC. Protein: CASSRSGTGLGYTF.

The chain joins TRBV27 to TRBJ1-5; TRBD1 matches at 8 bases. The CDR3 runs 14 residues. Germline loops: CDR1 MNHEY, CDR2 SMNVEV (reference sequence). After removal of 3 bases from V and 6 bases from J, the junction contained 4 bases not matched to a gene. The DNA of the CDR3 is TGTGCCAGCAGTTTCGGACAGGGAAGTCAGCCCCAGCATTTT. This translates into CASSFGQGSQPQHF.

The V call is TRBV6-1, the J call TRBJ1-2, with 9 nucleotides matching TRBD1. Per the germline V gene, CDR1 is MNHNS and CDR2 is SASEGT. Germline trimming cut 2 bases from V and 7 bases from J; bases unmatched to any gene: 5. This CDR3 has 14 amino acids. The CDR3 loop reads CASSESGTGSGYTF. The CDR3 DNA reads TGTGCCAGCAGTGAATCAGGGACAGGGAGTGGCTACACCTTC.